A single sample is the source of the 23 T cell receptor beta chains below, sequenced in a study of response to subunit inactivated influenza vaccine. Each CDR3 protein is one row after TCRdb ran MiXCR on the RT-PCR reads. This sample yields around 710,000 distinct CDR3 sequences, of which over 11% are seen a single time; around 7% belongs to the top ten. The sample in question was PBMCs from blood, obtained approximately 15 days before vaccination. Every receptor here comes from a man aged 45-60 years who received an inactivated influenza vaccine.

This clonotype was found many times. The chain joins TRBV27 to TRBJ2-1, with a tentative D call TRBD2 (6 bases). The length of the CDR3 is 14 residues. V was clipped by 5 bases and J by 5 bases, with 13 bases between them. Germline V gene data show CDR1 as MNHEY and CDR2 as SMNVEV (reference sequence). CDR3 amino acids: CASSLANFNNEQFF. The CDR3 coding sequence is TGTGCCAGCAGTCTAGCGAACTTTAACAATGAGCAGTTCTTC.

This clonotype turned up a few times. V usage is TRBV27 and J usage is TRBJ2-7; the match to TRBD2 covers 7 bases. Germline CDR1 MNHEY, CDR2 SMNVEV (reference sequence). The CDR3 is made up of 15 amino acids. Trimming removed 2 bases from V and 0 bases from J; junction bases left unmatched: 4. The CDR3 region is CASSLSGVSSYEQYF. CDR3 bases: TGTGCCAGCAGTTTAAGCGGGGTTTCCTCCTACGAGCAGTACTTC.

With respect to this clonotype: This may arise from a read error, as a much more abundant clone is one base away. This chain uses TRBV4-3 with TRBJ2-3; D gene uncertain. Germline lookup yields CDR1 LGHNA and CDR2 YSLEER. The CDR3 runs to 14 residues. Trimming took 1 base from V and 3 from J, leaving 8 bases between them. The CDR3 region has the DNA TGCGCCAGCAGCCAAGGCTCAGGTACAGATACGCAGTATTTT. Translation gives CASSQGSGTDTQYF.

This clonotype has just a few counts. V gene TRBV7-2 combines with J gene TRBJ2-7; D is unresolved. Trimming left V 0 bases short and J 6 bases short, with 3 bases between. CDR1 and CDR2 from the germline V gene are SGHTA and FQGNSA. The CDR3 loop spans 11 amino acids. The CDR3 DNA reads TGTGCCAGCAGCTTAGCGTTCGAGCAGTACTTC. This encodes CASSLAFEQYF.

In DNA form, the CDR3 reads TGTGCCAGCAGCCTCCTTTCGGGACAGGGAATCTACGAGCAGTACTTC. Translation gives CASSLLSGQGIYEQYF. The chain couples TRBV11-2 to TRBJ2-7, with 9 bases aligning to TRBD1. The CDR3 consists of 16 residues. Trimming at V came to 5 bases and at J to 3 bases, leaving 11 bases not matched to a gene. Germline CDR1 SGHAT, CDR2 FQNNGV.

Only a few counts were recorded for this clonotype. The rearrangement uses TRBV9 and TRBJ1-4, with unresolved D. The V gene's germline CDR1 is SGDLS and CDR2 YYNGEE. The CDR3 loop spans 15 amino acids. With 4 bases removed from V and 0 bases from J, the gap between germline ends came to 10 bases. The CDR3 sequence is CASSLDAATNEKLFF. The CDR3 nucleotides are TGTGCCAGCAGCTTGGACGCCGCAACTAATGAAAAACTGTTTTTT.

This clonotype was counted at least ten times. CDR3 sequence reads: CASSEQADTQYF. Here the CDR3 DNA reads TGTGCCAGCAGCGAACAGGCAGATACGCAGTATTTT. J is TRBJ2-3 and V is TRBV7-9; TRBD1 might be the D (5 bases). Germline V lookup: CDR1 SEHNR, CDR2 FQNEAQ (reference sequence). CDR3 size: 12 residues. V lost 5 bases, J lost 4 bases, and 7 bases lay in between.

This clonotype was counted only a few times. The V call is TRBV7-2, the J call TRBJ2-1, with 8 bases identical to TRBD1. CDR1 SGHTA and CDR2 FQGNSA come from the germline V gene. V was clipped by 10 bases and J by 7 bases; unmatched bases: 12. CDR3 length: 14 amino acids. The CDR3 nucleotides are TGTGCCACCTCCCGCAGGGGGCGCTTAAATGAGCAGTTCTTC. Its protein is CATSRRGRLNEQFF.

The rearrangement links TRBV20-1 to TRBJ2-7; 7 nucleotides align to TRBD1. This CDR3 is built from 15 residues. After removal of 0 bases from V and 3 bases from J, the junction contained 8 bases not matched to a gene. The germline V gene encodes CDR1 DFQATT and CDR2 SNEGSKA (reference sequence). The CDR3 DNA sequence: TGCAGTGCTAGAGATGGACAGGCGGACCTCTACGAGCAGTACTTC. Translated: CSARDGQADLYEQYF.

The chain links TRBV20-1 to TRBJ2-2, with TRBD1 matching over 7 bases. The CDR3 spans 13 residues. The junction had 2 bases not matched to a gene; V was cut back by 5 bases and J by 2 bases. Germline V gene lookup returns CDR1 DFQATT and CDR2 SNEGSKA (reference sequence). The DNA of the CDR3 is TGCAGTGCTGCAGGGGGTAACACCGGGGAGCTGTTTTTT. Amino acid sequence: CSAAGGNTGELFF.

This clonotype has only a few counts. This chain joins TRBV6-2 or TRBV6-3 and TRBJ1-4, with D uncertain. The V and J ends lost 5 bases and 0 bases respectively, with 13 bases between them. The germline V gene has CDR1 MNHEY and CDR2 SVGEGT. This CDR3 region has 16 residues. The CDR3 bases are TGTGCCAGCAGTGATGCGCTTCTAGCAACTAATGAAAAACTGTTTTTT. It is translated as CASSDALLATNEKLFF.

The V gene is TRBV7-8, the J gene TRBJ2-5; TRBD2 matches at 10 bases. V shed 5 bases, J shed 4 bases, and the junction held 10 bases outside the gene matches. This CDR3 comprises 16 residues. From germline, CDR1 is SGHVS and CDR2 FQNEAQ. The CDR3, as DNA: TGTGCCAGCAGCCCCGGTTTTCTAGCGGGAGCAGAGACCCAGTACTTC. Its protein product is CASSPGFLAGAETQYF.

This clonotype was observed a few times. V is TRBV10-3 and J is TRBJ2-7; 11 bases align to TRBD2. V lost 6 bases, J lost 1 base, and 5 bases stayed unmatched. Germline-derived CDR1 and CDR2 are ENHRY and SYGVKD. The CDR3 extends over 15 amino acids. CDR3 nucleotides: TGTGCCATCAGGTCCGGGACTAGCGGTTCCTACGAGCAGTACTTC. It specifies CAIRSGTSGSYEQYF.

This clonotype was seen a handful of times. The CDR3 coding sequence is TGTGCCATCTCGCAGGCCTCGAGGACCGGGGAGCTGTTTTTT. Translation: CAISQASRTGELFF. The chain joins TRBV10-3 to TRBJ2-2, with D hard to call. Germline values: CDR1 ENHRY, CDR2 SYGVKD. Trimming removed 8 bases from V and 5 bases from J, with 15 bases in between. The CDR3 is 14 amino acids.

The V and J genes are TRBV30 and TRBJ2-1, with 12 bases identical to TRBD2. V gave up 1 base and J gave up 4 bases; unmatched junction bases: 5. The CDR3 contains 16 residues. Germline values: CDR1 GTSNPN, CDR2 SVGIG (reference sequence). CDR3 nucleotide sequence: TGTGCCTGGAGTGGTCAACTAGCGGGGGGTTACAATGAGCAGTTCTTC. Translating gives CAWSGQLAGGYNEQFF.

Many counts were recorded for this clonotype. The V gene is TRBV29-1, the J gene TRBJ2-7; 9 positions agree with TRBD1. CDR1 and CDR2 (germline): SQVTM, ANQGSEA. This CDR3 has 13 residues. V gave up 6 bases and J gave up 4 bases; unmatched junction bases: 7. Here the CDR3 DNA reads TGCAGCGTAACACTGGGACAGGGTTACGAGCAGTACTTC. Protein product: CSVTLGQGYEQYF.

In its sample, this clonotype was seen a few times. The chain recombines TRBV27 with TRBJ2-6, with TRBD2 identical over 7 bases. The CDR3 is 16 amino acids. Germline CDR1 MNHEY, CDR2 SMNVEV (reference sequence). Unmatched junction bases numbered 7, after V lost 7 bases and J lost 1 base. The CDR3 DNA reads as TGTGCCAGCAAACCCGGGACTACGTCTGGGGCCAACGTCCTGACTTTC. Its translation: CASKPGTTSGANVLTF.

This clonotype turned up a few times. The V call is TRBV7-9, the J call TRBJ2-5; D tentatively fits TRBD1 or TRBD2 (5 bases each). The CDR3 contains 15 residues. Trimming pared 4 bases from V and 1 base from J, leaving 13 bases between. CDR1 and CDR2 from the germline V gene are SEHNR and FQNEAQ (reference sequence). The CDR3 here is CASSYQGTAQETQYF. CDR3 DNA: TGTGCCAGCAGCTACCAAGGGACCGCCCAAGAGACCCAGTACTTC.

This clonotype has a handful of counts. V gene TRBV5-6 combines with J gene TRBJ2-3; D unclear. CDR1 and CDR2 from the germline V gene are SGHDT and YYEEEE. This CDR3 contains 14 residues. Trimming stripped 4 bases from V and 1 base from J, with 10 bases between. CDR3 bases: TGTGCCAGCAGCCCTCTAGAGGGCACAGATACGCAGTATTTT. This codes for CASSPLEGTDTQYF.

The sample holds a few counts of this clonotype. The chain employs TRBV6-1 and TRBJ1-1, with D possibly being TRBD1 (5 bases). Germline assignment: CDR1 MNHNS and CDR2 SASEGT. The CDR3 extends over 13 amino acids. With 7 bases removed from V and 0 bases from J, the gap between germline ends came to 9 bases. The DNA of the CDR3 is TGTGCCAGCATGAGGGGCATGAACACTGAAGCTTTCTTT. The encoded protein is CASMRGMNTEAFF.

This clonotype was seen a few times. The gene calls are TRBV6-8 and TRBJ2-3; D might be TRBD1 or TRBD2, each matching 6 bases. Germline V gene lookup returns CDR1 MNHGY and CDR2 SAAAGT. The CDR3 runs 15 residues. The V end lost 6 bases, the J end lost 2 bases, and 15 bases lay between the germline ends. The DNA of the CDR3 is TGTGCCAGCAGATCTCGGGGGCCGCCCACAGATACGCAGTATTTT. The encoded protein is CASRSRGPPTDTQYF.

This clonotype was seen only a few times. The chain links TRBV20-1 to TRBJ2-5; D is perhaps TRBD2 (7 bases). This CDR3 contains 13 residues. CDR1 and CDR2 (germline): DFQATT, SNEGSKA (reference sequence). The V end was cut by 6 bases, the J end by 5 bases, with 16 bases between. The CDR3 spells CSAKGGLRETQYF. CDR3 in DNA: TGCAGTGCAAAGGGGGGGCTCCGGGAGACCCAGTACTTC.

This clonotype has at least ten counts. This sequence joins TRBV20-1 and TRBJ2-1, with D possibly called TRBD1 or TRBD2 (7 bases each). This CDR3 has 12 residues. Trimming took off 4 bases at V and 6 bases at J, with 10 bases between the two ends. Germline V gene lookup returns CDR1 DFQATT and CDR2 SNEGSKA (reference sequence). The CDR3 is CSATRGGNEQFF. For the CDR3, the DNA is TGCAGTGCTACCAGGGGGGGCAATGAGCAGTTCTTC.